The rows below give T cell receptor beta chains drawn from one sample of a study of blood T cell repertoires in COVID-19. TCRdb's table, derived via immunoSEQ multiplex PCR, lists solely in-frame clones and lacks some. The table shows fewer than 90,000 clones, with roughly 78% occurring only once. Sequencing was done on a sample of peripheral blood. These receptor sequences come from a woman older than 75 with acute or convalescent COVID-19. Both conserved end residues are part of each CDR3. The D gene is left open where the match is weak. A row's size may be missing; if present it is once, few, many or a size class.

size | J | D | V | DNA | CDR3
. | TRBJ2-3 | . | TRBV18 | TGTGCCAGCTCACCAATTTTAAAGCGCAATAGAGATACGCAGTATTTT | CASSPILKRNRDTQYF
. | TRBJ2-5 | TRBD2 | TRBV10-3 | TGTGCCATCAGTGGACTAGCCGGTGAGACCCAGTACTTC | CAISGLAGETQYF
once | TRBJ2-5 | TRBD2 | TRBV7-8 | TGTGCCAGCAGCTTAGTAACTAGCGGGCAAGAGACCCAGTACTTC | CASSLVTSGQETQYF
. | TRBJ2-5 | TRBD2 | TRBV2 | TGTGCCAGCAGTGACCAGCGGGAGGCCTCAACCCAGTACTTC | CASSDQREASTQYF
few | TRBJ2-7 | . | TRBV2 | TGTGCCAGCAGTGCTTCAACGGGAGTATTTTTAGAGCAGTACTTC | CASSASTGVFLEQYF
. | TRBJ1-2 | TRBD1 | TRBV11-1 | TGTGCCAGCAGCTTAGATCGGGACAGGGCCCTCGGCTACACCTTC | CASSLDRDRALGYTF
. | TRBJ2-1 | TRBD1 | TRBV7-2 | TGTGCCAGCAGCCATATAAGGACAGGTTCGAGAGAGCAGTTCTTC | CASSHIRTGSREQFF
. | TRBJ2-5 | . | TRBV4-1 | TGCGCCAGCAGCCAAGATTCGGGGGGCTGGCTTCAAGAGACCCAGTACTTC | CASSQDSGGWLQETQYF
. | TRBJ2-3 | . | TRBV14 | TGTGCCAGCAGCCAAGGACAGAGATTAGATACGCAGTATTTT | CASSQGQRLDTQYF
. | TRBJ1-1 | . | TRBV2 | TGTGCCAGCAGCTTACAGGGCACTGAAGCTTTCTTT | CASSLQGTEAFF
few | TRBJ1-2 | TRBD1 | TRBV7-9 | TGTGCCAGCAGCAGACAGGGACTGACGGTCTATGGCTACACCTTC | CASSRQGLTVYGYTF
. | TRBJ2-1 | TRBD2 | TRBV6-1 | TGTGCCAGCAGTGAATCAGTGTGGCTAGCGGGAGGGCCTGGTGAGCAGTTCTTC | CASSESVWLAGGPGEQFF
once | TRBJ1-1 | TRBD1 | TRBV4-2 | TGTGCCAGCAGCCAAGATAGACAGGGAAGGCAAGCTTTCTTT | CASSQDRQGRQAFF
. | TRBJ2-3 | . | TRBV29-1 | TGCTCCTACGAAGGGGCCCACCCCATCACAGATACGCAGTATTTT | CSYEGAHPITDTQYF
. | TRBJ2-7 | TRBD2 | TRBV6-5 | TGTGCCAGCAGTTGGAGTCCGGGACTAAGCTACGAGCAGTACTTC | CASSWSPGLSYEQYF
. | TRBJ1-1 | . | TRBV10-2 | TGCGCCAGCAGTGAGTCGTACAGGGTCACTGAAGCTTTCTTT | CASSESYRVTEAFF
once | TRBJ1-1 | . | TRBV18 | TGTGCCAGCTCACCAAGGAGTACCATGAACACTGAAGCTTTCTTT | CASSPRSTMNTEAFF
. | TRBJ1-6 | . | TRBV30 | TGTGCCTGGACAACGACATTTAATTCACCCCTCCACTTT | CAWTTTFNSPLHF
. | TRBJ1-4 | TRBD1 | TRBV7-2 | TGTGCCAGCAGCCCCAGACAGGGGGCAAGTAATGAAAAACTGTTTTTT | CASSPRQGASNEKLFF
once | TRBJ2-3 | . | TRBV5-4 | TGTGCCAGCAGCTCACTGGCGGTACATGAAGATACGCAGTATTTT | CASSSLAVHEDTQYF
. | TRBJ1-6 | . | TRBV19 | TGTGCCAGTAGCCTGGTGATGGGGGGACATAATTCACCCCTCCACTTT | CASSLVMGGHNSPLHF
. | TRBJ1-2 | . | TRBV7-9 | TGTGCCAGCAGCTCGCCCAGGGGAGGCTACACCTTC | CASSSPRGGYTF
. | TRBJ1-2 | TRBD1 | TRBV18 | TGTGCCAGCTCACCGGACAGGGAACGCTATGGCTACACCTTC | CASSPDRERYGYTF
. | TRBJ1-1 | . | TRBV7-9 | TGTGCCAGCAGCTTAGCGCGTCTAGTAAGCGAAATGAACACTGAAGCTTTCTTT | CASSLARLVSEMNTEAFF
. | TRBJ1-2 | . | TRBV20-1 | TGCAGTGCTGGGACATCCTATGGCTACACCTTC | CSAGTSYGYTF
. | TRBJ2-1 | TRBD2 | TRBV30 | TGTGCCTGGAGTCCGACTAGCGGGAGAAATGAGCAGTTCTTC | CAWSPTSGRNEQFF
once | TRBJ1-3 | TRBD1 | TRBV5-4 | TGTGCCAGCAGCTCCGGGACAGGGGGAGGGAACACCATATATTTT | CASSSGTGGGNTIYF
. | TRBJ2-3 | . | TRBV7-9 | TGTGCCAGCAGCCTAACGACTAGCACAGATACGCAGTATTTT | CASSLTTSTDTQYF
few | TRBJ2-3 | TRBD2 | TRBV4-1 | TGCGCCAGCAGCCAAGCCCTAGCGGGAGGTAGAACAGATACGCAGTATTTT | CASSQALAGGRTDTQYF
few | TRBJ2-2 | . | TRBV10-2 | TGCGCCAGGGCAGGGACATTCGACACCGGGGAGCTGTTTTTT | CARAGTFDTGELFF
few | TRBJ1-2 | . | TRBV5-4 | TGTGCCAGCAGCTTGGCATTCAAAGTGGCAGGGGTGTACTATGGCTACACCTTC | CASSLAFKVAGVYYGYTF
once | TRBJ2-1 | TRBD2 | TRBV5-6 | TGTGCCAGCAGCTCACTAGCGGGGGGCTCCTACAATGAGCAGTTCTTC | CASSSLAGGSYNEQFF
. | TRBJ2-2 | TRBD2 | TRBV20-1 | TGCAGTGCTAGTGCTAGCGGGAGGGCCGGCACCGGGGAGCTGTTTTTT | CSASASGRAGTGELFF
. | TRBJ2-3 | TRBD2 | TRBV4-1 | TGCGCCAGCAGCCGAGGGACTAGCGGGAGCTGGGATACGCAGTATTTT | CASSRGTSGSWDTQYF
. | TRBJ2-2 | . | TRBV1 | TGCACCAGCAGCCAAGATCGCAGGACCGGGGAGCTGTTTTTT | CTSSQDRRTGELFF
few | TRBJ1-3 | . | TRBV7-3 | TGTGCCAGCAGCTCGCAGTACCGCTCTGGAAACACCATATATTTT | CASSSQYRSGNTIYF
. | TRBJ2-5 | . | TRBV7-2 | TGTGCCAGCAGCTTGCAGACAGGTCAAGAGACCCAGTACTTC | CASSLQTGQETQYF
. | TRBJ2-2 | . | TRBV18 | TGTGCCAGCTCCCTGGGACTTCGGAACACCGGGGAGCTGTTTTTT | CASSLGLRNTGELFF
. | TRBJ1-1 | . | TRBV7-8 | TGTGCCAGCAGCCGCGGCCGGGCGCGGGGATACACTGAAGCTTTCTTT | CASSRGRARGYTEAFF
. | TRBJ2-2 | . | TRBV2 | TGTGCCAGCAGTGTGCGACAGACCACCGGGGAGCTGTTTTTT | CASSVRQTTGELFF
. | TRBJ2-7 | TRBD2 | TRBV7-2 | TGTGCCAGCAGCTTAGGAGCGGGAGGAGACCGGACCTACGAGCAGTACTTC | CASSLGAGGDRTYEQYF
. | TRBJ1-4 | TRBD1 | TRBV16 | TGTGCCAGCAGCCTTGGGACAGGTGAAAAACTGTTTTTT | CASSLGTGEKLFF
. | TRBJ1-2 | . | TRBV29-1 | TGCAGCGTCCCCGGGTCTGAGGGCTATGGCTACACCTTC | CSVPGSEGYGYTF
. | TRBJ2-7 | TRBD2 | TRBV19 | TGTGCCAGTAGTATCAGGTCCCGGGAGCGGGGCTCCTACGAGCAGTACTTC | CASSIRSRERGSYEQYF
. | TRBJ2-7 | TRBD1 | TRBV19 | TGTGCCAGTAGTAGGACAGGGGGGATCGACGAGCAGTACTTC | CASSRTGGIDEQYF
. | TRBJ2-5 | TRBD2 | TRBV7-3 | TGTGCCAGCAGCTCCGGGGGGGCTCGGGAGACCCAGTACTTC | CASSSGGARETQYF
. | TRBJ1-1 | . | TRBV6-5 | TGTGCCAGCGGCGACAGGCGAATCACTGAAGCTTTCTTT | CASGDRRITEAFF
. | TRBJ1-4 | . | TRBV23-1 | TGCGCCAGCAGTCCCGGGGGGGGTGAAAAACTGTTTTTT | CASSPGGGEKLFF
. | TRBJ2-1 | TRBD2 | TRBV9 | TGTGCCAGCAGCCCTCGCGGGGGGACTAGCGGGGGGAGCTCCTACAATGAGCAGTTCTTC | CASSPRGGTSGGSSYNEQFF
. | TRBJ2-3 | TRBD2 | TRBV5-1 | TGCGCCAGCAGCTTGGGGGCTAGCGGGAGCACAGATACGCAGTATTTT | CASSLGASGSTDTQYF
once | TRBJ2-4 | TRBD1 | TRBV2 | TGTGCCAGCAGACCCCCGGAGGACAGGAGTTGGGCCAAAAACATTCAGTACTTC | CASRPPEDRSWAKNIQYF
. | TRBJ1-2 | TRBD1 | TRBV2 | TGTGCCAGCAGCGGATTAGACAGGACAGGCTATGGCTACACCTTC | CASSGLDRTGYGYTF
. | TRBJ2-7 | . | TRBV11-2 | TGTGCCAGCAGAATACCCAGGGCCGAGCAGTACTTC | CASRIPRAEQYF
. | TRBJ2-7 | TRBD2 | TRBV27 | TGTGCCAGCAGCGTCGCTAGCGGGACGTACGAGCAGTACTTC | CASSVASGTYEQYF
few | TRBJ2-3 | TRBD2 | TRBV27 | TGTGCCAGCAGTTTAAGCGGGAGATTTGTAGATACGCAGTATTTT | CASSLSGRFVDTQYF